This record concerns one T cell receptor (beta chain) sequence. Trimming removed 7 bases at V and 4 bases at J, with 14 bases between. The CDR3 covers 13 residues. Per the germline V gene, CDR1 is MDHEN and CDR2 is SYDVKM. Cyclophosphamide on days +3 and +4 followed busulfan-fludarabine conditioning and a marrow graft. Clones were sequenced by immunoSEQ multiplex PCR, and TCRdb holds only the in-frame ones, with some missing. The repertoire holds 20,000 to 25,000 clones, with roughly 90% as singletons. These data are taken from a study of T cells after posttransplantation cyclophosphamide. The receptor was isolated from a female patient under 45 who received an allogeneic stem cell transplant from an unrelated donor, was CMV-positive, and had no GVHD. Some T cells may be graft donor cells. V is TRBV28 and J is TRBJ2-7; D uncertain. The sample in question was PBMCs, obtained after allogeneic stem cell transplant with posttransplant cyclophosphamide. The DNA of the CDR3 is TGTGCCAGCACCCCCCGGTCCATATACGAGCAGTACTTC. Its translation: CASTPRSIYEQYF. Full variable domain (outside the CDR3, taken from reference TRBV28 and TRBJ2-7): DVKVTQSSRYLVKRTGEKVFLECVQDMDHENMFWYRQDPGLGLRLIYFSYDVKMKEKGDIPEGYSVSREKKERFSLILESASTNQTSMYLCASTPRSIYEQYFGPGTRLTVT.